The clone carrying this T cell receptor beta chain was seen a few times. Its antigen remains unidentified. The data were taken from a study of naive and memory T cell subsets. General study results and limits: Expression changes during T cell differentiation may affect RNA-based TCR counts. Over 90% of naive TCR sequences appeared only once after error correction, unlike memory subsets.

CDR1 GTSNPN and CDR2 SVGIG come from the germline V gene (reference sequence). Trimming cost V 0 bases and J 0 bases, with 12 bases left between them. The CDR3 has 15 amino acids. Two oligonucleotides, mixed equimolar, formed the beta constant-region primer covering TRBC1 and TRBC2. The ligated cDNA underwent four PCR rounds using SP2 and nested alpha and beta constant-region primers. The cDNA 3' end received a ligated single-stranded oligonucleotide carrying the SP2 primer and a 12-nucleotide UMI. Via MiXCR, TCRdb re-called the UMI-ligation and nested PCR reads, giving one row per CDR3 protein. Of 85,000 or so distinct CDR3 sequences in the sample, 9% were seen once. Cells stained for CD3, CD4, CD8, CD45RA and CD27 were sorted into four subsets.

Sequenced material: naive CD8+ T cells from blood. The sequence was collected from a human donor in good health. This chain connects TRBV30 to TRBJ2-7; D could derive from TRBD1 or TRBD2 (5 bases each). This CDR3 reads CAWSVGPGSSYEQYF. CDR3 coding DNA: TGTGCCTGGAGTGTAGGCCCAGGGAGCTCCTACGAGCAGTACTTC.